A single sample is the source of the 28 T cell receptor beta chains below, sequenced in a study of blood T cell repertoires in COVID-19. The repertoire was sequenced with immunoSEQ multiplex PCR; TCRdb's copy has only in-frame clones and lacks some. In the table there are approximately 80,000 clones, roughly 82% of which are singletons. Sequencing input: peripheral blood. Receptors were obtained from a man between 60 and 75 years old with acute or convalescent COVID-19.

The chain recombines TRBV12-3 or TRBV12-4 with TRBJ1-1; unclear D gene. Trimming stripped 7 bases from V and 5 bases from J, with 8 bases between. This CDR3 spans 11 amino acids. In nucleotides, the CDR3 is TGTGCCAGCACCTCGGAGACTGAAGCTTTCTTT. As protein: CASTSETEAFF.

The chain is built from TRBV19 and TRBJ1-4; possibly TRBD1 for D (5 bases). Germline V CDR1 and CDR2: LNHDA, SQIVND (reference sequence). CDR3 size: 14 residues. The V end was cut by 10 bases, the J end by 1 base, with 13 bases between. As DNA, the CDR3 is TGTGCCACTATGACGGGGGGAACTAATGAAAAACTGTTTTTT. Translated, it gives CATMTGGTNEKLFF.

Concerning this clone: An end of the junction differs from the germline gene, which may be a read error. This chain uses TRBV7-7 with TRBJ2-2, with D perhaps TRBD2 (5 bases). The V gene's germline CDR1 is SSHAT and CDR2 FNYEAQ (reference sequence). CDR3 length: 14 amino acids. The CDR3 bases are TGTGCTAGCAGCTTAGCGCCCAGGACCGGGGAGCTGTTTTTT. Its translation: CASSLAPRTGELFF.

The chain couples TRBV5-1 to TRBJ2-2, with a weak D call TRBD2 (6 bases). The V gene's germline CDR1 is SGHRS and CDR2 YFSETQ. V gave up 0 bases and J gave up 3 bases, with 9 bases separating them. This CDR3 is 15 amino acids long. The CDR3 here is CASSLGAGYTGELFF. DNA for the CDR3: TGCGCCAGCAGCTTGGGGGCGGGGTACACCGGGGAGCTGTTTTTT.

The genes are TRBV5-1 and TRBJ1-1; tentative D call: TRBD1 (5 bases). The CDR3 length is 13 residues. Between the trimmed V and J ends, which lost 4 bases and 2 bases, there was a span of 9 bases. Germline V gene sequence: CDR1 SGHRS, CDR2 YFSETQ. The CDR3, as DNA: TGCGCCAGCAGCCGCGACAGCAACACTGAAGCTTTCTTT. Translated, it gives CASSRDSNTEAFF.

This clone was recorded a few times. This sequence joins TRBV11-2 and TRBJ1-2, with D possibly matching TRBD1 (6 bases). The ends were cut back, 1 base at V and 5 bases at J, with 20 bases in the middle. Germline V gene sequence: CDR1 SGHAT, CDR2 FQNNGV. The CDR3 loop spans 17 amino acids. CDR3 sequence: CASSLGPLTGSRYGYTF. The CDR3 region has the DNA TGTGCCAGCAGCTTAGGCCCACTCACAGGGTCCCGATATGGCTACACCTTC.

V gene TRBV7-9 combines with J gene TRBJ2-2, with D maybe TRBD1 (6 bases). This CDR3 is built from 12 residues. The germline CDR1 and CDR2 sequences are SEHNR and FQNEAQ (reference sequence). V was trimmed by 8 bases and J by 7 bases, leaving 11 bases between them. The CDR3 here is CASRTVNGELFF. The CDR3 DNA is TGTGCCAGCCGGACAGTCAACGGGGAGCTGTTTTTT. Variable domain in full (rest from reference TRBV7-9 and TRBJ2-2): DTGVSQNPRHKITKRGQNVTFRCDPISEHNRLYWYRQTLGQGPEFLTYFQNEAQLEKSRLLSDRFSAERPKGSFSTLEIQRTEQGDSAMYLCASRTVNGELFFGEGSRLTVL.

This clone appeared a few times. The chain employs TRBV5-8 and TRBJ2-5; TRBD1 matches at 10 bases. The junction had 7 bases not matched to a gene; V was cut back by 4 bases and J by 7 bases. This CDR3 comprises 14 residues. Germline V gives CDR1 SGHTS, CDR2 YDEGEE. The CDR3 DNA is TGTGCCAGCAGCCCGACAGGGGGCGGGGGGACCCAGTACTTC. Its translation: CASSPTGGGGTQYF.

V gene TRBV9 combines with J gene TRBJ1-2; D gene ambiguous. In germline, CDR1 is SGDLS, CDR2 YYNGEE. The CDR3 is 12 residues long. With 3 bases removed from V and 7 bases from J, the gap between germline ends came to 10 bases. The CDR3 here is CASSAQLAGYTF. The CDR3 DNA reads TGTGCCAGCAGCGCCCAATTGGCTGGCTACACCTTC.

This clone was counted a single time. The rearrangement uses TRBV5-1 and TRBJ2-7, with D possibly being TRBD2 (5 bases). Trimming took 3 bases from V and 6 from J, leaving 10 bases between them. This CDR3 spans 12 amino acids. In germline, CDR1 is SGHRS, CDR2 YFSETQ. The chain's CDR3 is CASSSSEGEQYF. The CDR3 nucleotides are TGCGCCAGCAGCTCCTCTGAGGGCGAGCAGTACTTC.

This clone has just one count. The rearrangement links TRBV29-1 to TRBJ1-2; no clear D. Trimming removed 1 base at V and 3 bases at J, with 9 bases between. There are 13 residues in the CDR3. Germline V CDR1 and CDR2: SQVTM, ANQGSEA. The CDR3 DNA sequence: TGCAGCGTTGAAGGGCGCGGTGACTATGGCTACACCTTC. Residues: CSVEGRGDYGYTF.

The chain combines TRBV7-2 with TRBJ2-5; D is ambiguous. The CDR3 has 14 residues. V was trimmed by 5 bases and J by 2 bases, leaving 12 bases between them. Germline lookup yields CDR1 SGHTA and CDR2 FQGNSA. In DNA form, the CDR3 reads TGTGCCAGCAGCCCAGGTGGCCTACAAGAGACCCAGTACTTC. As protein: CASSPGGLQETQYF.

This sequence joins TRBV6-5 and TRBJ2-2; D may be TRBD2 (7 bases). Germline loops: CDR1 MNHEY, CDR2 SVGAGI. V lost 7 bases, J lost 5 bases, and 17 bases lay in between. The CDR3 runs to 15 residues. For the CDR3, the DNA is TGTGCCAGCACTCCGGGGGGCGGGAGAACCGGGGAGCTGTTTTTT. It specifies CASTPGGGRTGELFF.

This rearrangement joins TRBV7-2 to TRBJ2-1; 9 positions match TRBD2. V trimming: 5 bases; J trimming: 1 base; junction bases outside the gene matches: 6. Germline V gene lookup returns CDR1 SGHTA and CDR2 FQGNSA. CDR3 length: 16 amino acids. The CDR3 protein is CASSPRLAGSYNEQFF. The CDR3 region has the DNA TGTGCCAGCAGCCCCCGGCTAGCGGGGTCCTACAATGAGCAGTTCTTC.

The chain combines TRBV7-8 with TRBJ1-4; 9 bases agree with TRBD1. V trimming: 1 base; J trimming: 8 bases; junction bases outside the gene matches: 11. The CDR3 is 17 amino acids. CDR1 and CDR2 from the germline V gene are SGHVS and FQNEAQ. The chain's CDR3 is CASSLVSTGGAEEKLFF. In DNA form, the CDR3 reads TGTGCCAGCAGCTTAGTTAGCACAGGGGGCGCGGAGGAAAAACTGTTTTTT.

V usage is TRBV19 and J usage is TRBJ2-3; maybe TRBD2 (6 bases). V lost 8 bases and J lost 6, with 21 bases in between. The germline V gene has CDR1 LNHDA and CDR2 SQIVND (reference sequence). The CDR3 consists of 15 residues. The CDR3: CASHVPTSRADTQYF. DNA for the CDR3: TGTGCCAGTCACGTACCGACTAGTCGTGCTGATACGCAGTATTTT.

The J gene is TRBJ2-4, the V gene TRBV27; a possible D gene is TRBD2 (6 bases). V gave up 5 bases and J gave up 0 bases, with 14 bases separating them. This CDR3 is 16 amino acids long. CDR1 is MNHEY, CDR2 SMNVEV, per germline (reference sequence). The CDR3 is CASSPGRGLAKNIQYF. CDR3 nucleotide sequence: TGTGCCAGCAGTCCTGGGCGGGGACTAGCCAAAAACATTCAGTACTTC.

This clone was seen only a few times. The chain links TRBV5-8 to TRBJ1-5, with D possibly being TRBD1 (5 bases). The germline V gene encodes CDR1 SGHTS and CDR2 YDEGEE. The CDR3 spans 15 residues. Trimming stripped 0 bases from V and 6 bases from J, with 13 bases between. The CDR3 bases are TGTGCCAGCAGCTTGGGGGGGGTCCCGGGTCAGCCCCAGCATTTT. It codes for CASSLGGVPGQPQHF.

This clone was counted once. The chain uses TRBV6-1 and TRBJ1-5, with D unclear. Trimming took off 2 bases at V and 6 bases at J, with 8 bases between the two ends. From germline, CDR1 is MNHNS and CDR2 SASEGT. The CDR3 covers 13 residues. The CDR3 loop reads CASSEFGSQPQHF. As DNA, the CDR3 is TGTGCCAGCAGTGAATTTGGGAGTCAGCCCCAGCATTTT.

The chain employs TRBV12-3 or TRBV12-4 and TRBJ1-2, with D unclear. V lost 1 base and J lost 7, with 10 bases in between. The length of the CDR3 is 13 residues. The CDR3 coding sequence is TGTGCCAGCAGTTTAGGAGGGATCGGTGGCTACACCTTC. Its protein is CASSLGGIGGYTF.

The genes are TRBV6-2 or TRBV6-3 and TRBJ2-3; 7 bases agree with TRBD2. Trimming at V came to 2 bases and at J to 5 bases, leaving 1 base not matched to a gene. The germline V gene has CDR1 MNHEY and CDR2 SVGEGT. The CDR3 runs 13 residues. This CDR3 reads CASSYAGVDTQYF. CDR3 DNA: TGTGCCAGCAGTTACGCGGGAGTAGATACGCAGTATTTT.

V gene TRBV11-2 combines with J gene TRBJ2-7; tentative D call: TRBD1 (5 bases). The V gene lost 5 bases and the J gene lost 1 base, with 12 bases spanning the gap. CDR3 length equals 14 residues. Germline loops: CDR1 SGHAT, CDR2 FQNNGV. The CDR3 protein is CASSQLTDSYEQYF. In DNA form, the CDR3 reads TGTGCCAGCAGCCAACTGACAGATTCCTACGAGCAGTACTTC. Together with reference TRBV11-2 and TRBJ2-7, the CDR3 gives the full variable domain: EAGVAQSPRYKIIEKRQSVAFWCNPISGHATLYWYQQILGQGPKLLIQFQNNGVVDDSQLPKDRFSAERLKGVDSTLKIQPAKLEDSAVYLCASSQLTDSYEQYFGPGTRLTVT.

The chain couples TRBV7-9 to TRBJ2-1, with 7 bases lining up with TRBD1. J gave up 8 bases and V 4 bases, and 2 bases lay outside the gene matches. Per the germline V gene, CDR1 is SEHNR and CDR2 is FQNEAQ (reference sequence). This CDR3 has 12 amino acids. The CDR3 DNA follows: TGTGCCAGCAGCTCGACAGGGTATGAGCAGTTCTTC. Its translation is CASSSTGYEQFF.

V gene TRBV4-2 combines with J gene TRBJ2-1; 9 positions match TRBD2. The germline CDR1 and CDR2 sequences are LGHNA and YNFKEQ. V shed 2 bases, J shed 5 bases, and the junction held 10 bases outside the gene matches. The CDR3 is 17 residues long. CDR3 residues: CASSQRPGLASHNEQFF. The CDR3 DNA reads as TGTGCCAGCAGCCAAAGACCGGGACTAGCTTCCCACAATGAGCAGTTCTTC.

The chain couples TRBV2 to TRBJ2-7; 8 nucleotides match TRBD1. The V segment lost 4 bases and the J segment 5 bases; nucleotides outside the gene matches: 4. The CDR3 has 13 amino acids. Germline CDR1 and CDR2: SNHLY and FYNNEI. The CDR3 spells CASSVNRGNEQYF. CDR3 bases: TGTGCCAGCAGTGTGAACAGGGGGAACGAGCAGTACTTC.

The J gene is TRBJ1-5, the V gene TRBV6-5, with 7 nucleotides matching TRBD1. This CDR3 contains 15 residues. V shed 0 bases and J 1 base; nucleotides not matched to a gene: 0. CDR1 and CDR2 from the germline V gene are MNHEY and SVGAGI. CDR3 residues: CASSYSTGSNQPQHF. CDR3 DNA sequence: TGTGCCAGCAGTTACTCGACAGGGAGCAATCAGCCCCAGCATTTT.

This clone turned up a few times. V gene TRBV24-1 combines with J gene TRBJ2-1; TRBD2 aligns across 13 bases. Germline trimming cut 9 bases from V and 0 bases from J; bases unmatched to any gene: 1. This CDR3 is 15 amino acids long. Per the germline V gene, CDR1 is KGHDR and CDR2 is SFDVKD. CDR3 bases: TGTGCCACCCGGACTAGCGGGAGCTCCTACAATGAGCAGTTCTTC. It specifies CATRTSGSSYNEQFF.

The rearrangement joins TRBV5-1 to TRBJ1-1; TRBD1 matches 7 bases. The germline V gene encodes CDR1 SGHRS and CDR2 YFSETQ. The CDR3 has 16 residues. V lost 2 bases to trimming and J lost 0 bases; unmatched junction nucleotides: 7. CDR3 nucleotides: TGCGCCAGCAGCTTTCTTCCCGGGACAGTGAACACTGAAGCTTTCTTT. Protein product: CASSFLPGTVNTEAFF.